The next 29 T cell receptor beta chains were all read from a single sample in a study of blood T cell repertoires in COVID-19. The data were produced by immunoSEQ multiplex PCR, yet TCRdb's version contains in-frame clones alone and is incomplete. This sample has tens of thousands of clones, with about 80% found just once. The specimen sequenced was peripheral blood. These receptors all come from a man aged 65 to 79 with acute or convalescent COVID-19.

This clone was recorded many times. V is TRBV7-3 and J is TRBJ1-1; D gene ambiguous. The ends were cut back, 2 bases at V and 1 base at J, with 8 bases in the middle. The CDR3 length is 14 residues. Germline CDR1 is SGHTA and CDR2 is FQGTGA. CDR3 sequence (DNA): TGTGCCAGCAGCTTATACGGGAGGAACACTGAAGCTTTCTTT. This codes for CASSLYGRNTEAFF.

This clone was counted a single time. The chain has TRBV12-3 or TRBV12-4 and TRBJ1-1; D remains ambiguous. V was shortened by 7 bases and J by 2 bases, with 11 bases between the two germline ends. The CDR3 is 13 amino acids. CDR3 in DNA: TGTGCCAGCACCTTTACAGCAAACACTGAAGCTTTCTTT. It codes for CASTFTANTEAFF.

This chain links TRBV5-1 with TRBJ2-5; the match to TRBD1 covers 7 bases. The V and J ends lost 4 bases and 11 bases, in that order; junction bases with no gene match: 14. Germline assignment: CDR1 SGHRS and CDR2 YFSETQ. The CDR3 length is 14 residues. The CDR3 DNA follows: TGCGCCAGCAGCGACGGACAGGTTCAGGAGGAGCAGTACTTC. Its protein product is CASSDGQVQEEQYF.

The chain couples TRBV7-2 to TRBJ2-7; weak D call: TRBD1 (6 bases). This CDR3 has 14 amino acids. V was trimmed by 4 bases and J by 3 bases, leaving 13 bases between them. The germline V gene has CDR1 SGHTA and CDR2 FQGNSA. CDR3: CASSSGDRYYEQYF. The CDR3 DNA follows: TGTGCCAGCAGCTCCGGAGACAGGTACTACGAGCAGTACTTC.

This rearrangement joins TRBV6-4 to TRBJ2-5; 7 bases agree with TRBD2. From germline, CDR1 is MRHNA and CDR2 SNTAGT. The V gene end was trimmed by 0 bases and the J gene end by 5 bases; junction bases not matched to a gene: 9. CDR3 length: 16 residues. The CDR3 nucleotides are TGTGCCAGCAGTGACTCGATTGGACTAGATGCGGAGACCCAGTACTTC. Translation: CASSDSIGLDAETQYF.

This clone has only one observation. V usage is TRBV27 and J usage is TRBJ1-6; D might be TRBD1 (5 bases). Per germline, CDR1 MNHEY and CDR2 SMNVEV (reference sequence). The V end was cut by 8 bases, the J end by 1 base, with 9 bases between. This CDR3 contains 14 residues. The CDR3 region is CASGPGSYNSPLHF. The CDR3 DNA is TGTGCCAGCGGCCCAGGGTCCTATAATTCACCCCTCCACTTT.

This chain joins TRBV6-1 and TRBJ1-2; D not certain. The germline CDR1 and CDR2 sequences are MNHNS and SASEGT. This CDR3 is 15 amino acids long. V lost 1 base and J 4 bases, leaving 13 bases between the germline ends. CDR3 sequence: CASSEVAGSTYGYTF. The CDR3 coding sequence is TGTGCCAGCAGTGAAGTAGCGGGGTCTACCTATGGCTACACCTTC.

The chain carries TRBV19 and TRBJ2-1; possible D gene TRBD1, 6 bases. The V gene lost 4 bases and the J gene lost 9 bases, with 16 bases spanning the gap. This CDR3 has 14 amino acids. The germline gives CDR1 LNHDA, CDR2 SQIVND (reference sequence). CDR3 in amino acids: CASSTGVSYAEQFF. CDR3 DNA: TGTGCCAGTAGTACAGGGGTCAGTTACGCTGAGCAGTTCTTC.

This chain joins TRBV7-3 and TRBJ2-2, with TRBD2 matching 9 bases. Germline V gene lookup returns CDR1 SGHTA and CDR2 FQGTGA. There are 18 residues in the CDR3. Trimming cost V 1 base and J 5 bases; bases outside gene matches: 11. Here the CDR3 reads CASSLMSGGPGDTGELFF. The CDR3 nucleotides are TGTGCCAGCAGCTTAATGAGCGGGGGGCCCGGGGATACCGGGGAGCTGTTTTTT.

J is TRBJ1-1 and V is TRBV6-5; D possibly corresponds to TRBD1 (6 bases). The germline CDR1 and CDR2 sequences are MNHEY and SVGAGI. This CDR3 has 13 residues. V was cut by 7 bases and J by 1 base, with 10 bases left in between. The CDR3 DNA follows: TGTGCCAGCAAGCTACAGGGGAACACTGAAGCTTTCTTT. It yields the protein CASKLQGNTEAFF.

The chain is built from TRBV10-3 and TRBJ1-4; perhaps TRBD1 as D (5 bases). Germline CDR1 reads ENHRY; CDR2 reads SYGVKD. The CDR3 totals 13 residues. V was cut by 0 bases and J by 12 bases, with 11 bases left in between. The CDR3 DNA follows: TGTGCCATCAGTGAGTCGGGGGGGATAGAACTGTTTTTT. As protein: CAISESGGIELFF.

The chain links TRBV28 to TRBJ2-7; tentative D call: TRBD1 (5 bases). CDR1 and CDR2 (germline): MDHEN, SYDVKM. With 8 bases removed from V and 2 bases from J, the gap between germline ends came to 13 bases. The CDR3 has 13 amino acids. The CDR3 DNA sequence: TGTGCCAGCCTACCGACGGACACCTACGAGCAGTACTTC. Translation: CASLPTDTYEQYF.

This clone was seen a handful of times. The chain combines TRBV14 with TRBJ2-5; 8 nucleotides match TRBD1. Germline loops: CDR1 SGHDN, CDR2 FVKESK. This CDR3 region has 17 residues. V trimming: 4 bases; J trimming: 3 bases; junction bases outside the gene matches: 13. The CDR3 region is CASSLGPGQEREETQYF. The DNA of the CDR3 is TGTGCCAGCAGCCTCGGACCGGGACAGGAGCGCGAAGAGACCCAGTACTTC.

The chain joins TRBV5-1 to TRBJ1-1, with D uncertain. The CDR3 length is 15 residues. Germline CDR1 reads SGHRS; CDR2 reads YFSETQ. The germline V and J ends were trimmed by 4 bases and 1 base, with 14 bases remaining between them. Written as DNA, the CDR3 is TGCGCCAGCAGCCTAATTTCGGAGGCGAACACTGAAGCTTTCTTT. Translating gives CASSLISEANTEAFF.

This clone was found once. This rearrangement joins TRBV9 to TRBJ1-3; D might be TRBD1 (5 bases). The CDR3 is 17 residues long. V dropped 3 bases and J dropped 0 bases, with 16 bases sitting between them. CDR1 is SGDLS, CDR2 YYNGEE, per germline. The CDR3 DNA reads TGTGCCAGCAGCGCGGGGGAGGGACCCCTCTCTGGAAACACCATATATTTT. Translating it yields CASSAGEGPLSGNTIYF.

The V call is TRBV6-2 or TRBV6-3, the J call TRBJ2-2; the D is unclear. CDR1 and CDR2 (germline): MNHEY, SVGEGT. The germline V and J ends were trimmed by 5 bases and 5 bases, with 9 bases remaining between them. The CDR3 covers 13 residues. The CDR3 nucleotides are TGTGCCAGCAGTCGGAAGGAGACCGGGGAGCTGTTTTTT. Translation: CASSRKETGELFF.

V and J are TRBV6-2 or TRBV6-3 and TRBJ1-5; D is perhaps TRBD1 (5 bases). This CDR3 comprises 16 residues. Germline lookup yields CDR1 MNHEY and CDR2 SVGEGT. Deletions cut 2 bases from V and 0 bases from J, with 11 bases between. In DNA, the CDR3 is TGTGCCAGCAGTTACGTGCGGACACCTAGCAATCAGCCCCAGCATTTT. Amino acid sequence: CASSYVRTPSNQPQHF.

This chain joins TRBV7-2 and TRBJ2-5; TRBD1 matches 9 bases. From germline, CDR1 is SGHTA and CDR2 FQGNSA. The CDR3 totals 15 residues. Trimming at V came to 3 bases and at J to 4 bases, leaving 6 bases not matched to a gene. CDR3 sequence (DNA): TGTGCCAGCAGCTTCCAACAGGGGGCGGGAGAGACCCAGTACTTC. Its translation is CASSFQQGAGETQYF.

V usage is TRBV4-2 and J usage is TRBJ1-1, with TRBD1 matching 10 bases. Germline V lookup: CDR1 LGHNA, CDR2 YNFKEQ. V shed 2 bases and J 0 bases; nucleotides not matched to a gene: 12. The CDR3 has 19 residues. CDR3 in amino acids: CASSQFLPGQGFMNTEAFF. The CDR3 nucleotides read TGTGCCAGCAGCCAATTTCTCCCGGGACAGGGGTTTATGAACACTGAAGCTTTCTTT.

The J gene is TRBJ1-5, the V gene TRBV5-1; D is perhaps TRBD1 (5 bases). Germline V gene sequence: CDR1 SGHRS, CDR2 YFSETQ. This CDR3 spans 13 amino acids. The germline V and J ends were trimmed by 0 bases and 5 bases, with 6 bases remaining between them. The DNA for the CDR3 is TGCGCCAGCAGCTTGGCGGGGGATCAGCCCCAGCATTTT. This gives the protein CASSLAGDQPQHF. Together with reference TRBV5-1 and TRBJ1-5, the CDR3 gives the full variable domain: KAGVTQTPRYLIKTRGQQVTLSCSPISGHRSVSWYQQTPGQGLQFLFEYFSETQRNKGNFPGRFSGRQFSNSRSEMNVSTLELGDSALYLCASSLAGDQPQHFGDGTRLSIL.

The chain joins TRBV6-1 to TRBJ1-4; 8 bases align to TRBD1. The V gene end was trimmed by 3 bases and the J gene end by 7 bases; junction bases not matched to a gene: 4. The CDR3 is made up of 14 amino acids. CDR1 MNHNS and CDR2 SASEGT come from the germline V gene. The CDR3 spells CASSEGTGVEKLFF. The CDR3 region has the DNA TGTGCCAGCAGTGAGGGGACAGGCGTTGAAAAACTGTTTTTT.

The CDR3 reads CASSSPVPSQAYEQYF. The CDR3 coding sequence is TGTGCCAGCAGCTCTCCGGTCCCCTCCCAGGCCTACGAGCAGTACTTC. The rearrangement uses TRBV7-9 and TRBJ2-7; D call uncertain. Germline lookup yields CDR1 SEHNR and CDR2 FQNEAQ (reference sequence). This CDR3 has 16 amino acids. Between the trimmed V and J ends, which lost 4 bases and 2 bases, there was a span of 18 bases.

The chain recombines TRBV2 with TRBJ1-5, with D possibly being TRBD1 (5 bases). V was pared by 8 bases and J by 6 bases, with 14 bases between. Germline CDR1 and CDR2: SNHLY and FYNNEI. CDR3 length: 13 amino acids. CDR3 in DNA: TGTGCCAGCCGAAGACAGTCCGGTCAGCCCCAGCATTTT. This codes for CASRRQSGQPQHF.

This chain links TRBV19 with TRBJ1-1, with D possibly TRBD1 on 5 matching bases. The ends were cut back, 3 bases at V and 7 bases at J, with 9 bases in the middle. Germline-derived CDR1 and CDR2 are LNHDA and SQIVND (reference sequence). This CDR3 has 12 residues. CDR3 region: CASSIWGVEAFF. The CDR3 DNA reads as TGTGCCAGTAGTATCTGGGGCGTTGAAGCTTTCTTT.

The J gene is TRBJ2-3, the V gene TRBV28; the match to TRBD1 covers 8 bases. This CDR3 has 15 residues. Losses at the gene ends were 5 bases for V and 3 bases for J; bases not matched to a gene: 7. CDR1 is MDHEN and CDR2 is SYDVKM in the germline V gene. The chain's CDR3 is CASSTQGAQTDTQYF. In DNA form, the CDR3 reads TGTGCCAGCAGTACCCAGGGGGCTCAAACAGATACGCAGTATTTT.

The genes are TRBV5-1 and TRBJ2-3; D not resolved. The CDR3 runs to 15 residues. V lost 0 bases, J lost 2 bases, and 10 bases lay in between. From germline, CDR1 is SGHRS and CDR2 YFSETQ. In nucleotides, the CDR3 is TGCGCCAGCAGCTTGGACGGAGCCGCCACAGATACGCAGTATTTT. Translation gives CASSLDGAATDTQYF.

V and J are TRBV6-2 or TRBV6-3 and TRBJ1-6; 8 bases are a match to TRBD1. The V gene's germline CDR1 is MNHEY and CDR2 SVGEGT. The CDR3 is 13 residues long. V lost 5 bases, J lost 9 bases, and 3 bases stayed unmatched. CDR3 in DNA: TGTGCCAGCAGTCACGGACAGGGTTCACCCCTCCACTTT. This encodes CASSHGQGSPLHF.

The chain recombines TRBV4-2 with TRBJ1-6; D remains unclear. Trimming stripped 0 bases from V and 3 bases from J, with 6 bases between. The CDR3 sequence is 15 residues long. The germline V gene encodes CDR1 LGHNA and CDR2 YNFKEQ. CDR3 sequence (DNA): TGTGCCAGCAGCCAAGAACAAGTCTATAATTCACCCCTCCACTTT. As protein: CASSQEQVYNSPLHF.

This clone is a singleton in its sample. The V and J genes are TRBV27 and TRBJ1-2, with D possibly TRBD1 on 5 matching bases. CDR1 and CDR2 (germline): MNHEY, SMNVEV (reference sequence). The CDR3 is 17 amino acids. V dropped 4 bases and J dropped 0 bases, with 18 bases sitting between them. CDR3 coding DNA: TGTGCCAGCAGTTCCCAGGGATTGGGGCTTGCTAACTATGGCTACACCTTC. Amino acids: CASSSQGLGLANYGYTF.